These 24 T cell receptor beta chains were all obtained from the same sample, sequenced in a study of blood T cell repertoires in COVID-19. Data came from immunoSEQ multiplex PCR; TCRdb stores just in-frame clones and leaves some out. Among 300,000 to 400,000 clones listed, about nine tenths were seen once. Sequenced: PBMCs or T cells enriched from blood (not recorded which). The source of these receptors is a man in his 60s who had recovered from COVID-19.

The chain joins TRBV19 to TRBJ1-1; D is undetermined. CDR1 LNHDA and CDR2 SQIVND come from the germline V gene (reference sequence). The ends were cut back, 7 bases at V and 1 base at J, with 13 bases in the middle. The CDR3 extends over 14 amino acids. This chain's CDR3 is CASKERRQNTEAFF. The CDR3 DNA follows: TGTGCCAGTAAAGAACGGCGACAGAACACTGAAGCTTTCTTT.

V gene TRBV2 combines with J gene TRBJ2-5, with D possibly matching TRBD2 (5 bases). Trimming cost V 5 bases and J 3 bases, with 13 bases left between them. The CDR3 has 14 amino acids. Germline V gene data show CDR1 as SNHLY and CDR2 as FYNNEI. CDR3 residues: CASSTDRGKETQYF. The CDR3 DNA reads as TGTGCCAGCAGTACCGACCGGGGAAAAGAGACCCAGTACTTC.

V is TRBV7-9 and J is TRBJ1-5; D is perhaps TRBD1 (5 bases). The CDR3 is made up of 16 amino acids. Looked up from germline, CDR1 is SEHNR and CDR2 is FQNEAQ (reference sequence). Trimming cost V 5 bases and J 0 bases, with 14 bases left between them. CDR3 DNA sequence: TGTGCCAGCAGCCCCTTTTTAGGGGATAGCAATCAGCCCCAGCATTTT. It codes for CASSPFLGDSNQPQHF.

The rearrangement joins TRBV18 to TRBJ2-1, with a possible D match to TRBD2 (5 bases). The germline V and J ends were trimmed by 3 bases and 5 bases, with 14 bases remaining between them. The CDR3 extends over 15 amino acids. Germline V gene lookup returns CDR1 KGHSH and CDR2 LQKENI. CDR3 amino acids: CASSPSQRRDNEQFF. The CDR3, as DNA: TGTGCCAGCTCACCCAGTCAGCGGAGAGACAATGAGCAGTTCTTC.

The chain couples TRBV6-5 to TRBJ1-4, with 10 bases that match TRBD1. Germline-derived CDR1 and CDR2 are MNHEY and SVGAGI. With V trimmed by 2 bases and J by 14 bases, 8 bases remained unmatched. The CDR3 is made up of 14 amino acids. The chain's CDR3 is CASSYTGTGERLFF. CDR3 in DNA: TGTGCCAGCAGTTACACAGGGACAGGGGAGAGGCTGTTTTTT.

The chain links TRBV9 to TRBJ2-1; maybe TRBD2 (5 bases). The germline CDR1 and CDR2 sequences are SGDLS and YYNGEE. The CDR3 runs 15 residues. The V gene lost 0 bases and the J gene lost 5 bases, with 12 bases spanning the gap. The CDR3 is CASSVVPGFNNEQFF. DNA of the CDR3: TGTGCCAGCAGCGTAGTCCCGGGATTCAACAATGAGCAGTTCTTC.

This clone appeared once. J is TRBJ2-1 and V is TRBV7-2; D perhaps matches TRBD2 (5 bases). Looked up from germline, CDR1 is SGHTA and CDR2 is FQGNSA. The CDR3 loop spans 16 amino acids. Trimming left V 2 bases short and J 0 bases short, with 11 bases between. CDR3 protein: CASSLLPSFSYNEQFF. In DNA, the CDR3 is TGTGCCAGCAGCTTACTCCCTAGCTTCTCCTACAATGAGCAGTTCTTC. The full variable domain, in which reference TRBV7-2 and TRBJ2-1 provide the parts outside the CDR3, is GAGVSQSPSNKVTEKGKDVELRCDPISGHTALYWYRQSLGQGLEFLIYFQGNSAPDKSGLPSDRFSAERTGGSVSTLTIQRTQQEDSAVYLCASSLLPSFSYNEQFFGPGTRLTVL.

The rearrangement links TRBV5-1 to TRBJ1-1; TRBD1 matches at 7 bases. V dropped 9 bases and J dropped 1; count of bases not matched to a gene: 6. This CDR3 spans 13 amino acids. Per germline, CDR1 SGHRS and CDR2 YFSETQ. The CDR3 loop is CATKRTGNTEAFF. The CDR3, as DNA: TGCGCCACCAAAAGGACAGGGAACACTGAAGCTTTCTTT.

In DNA, the CDR3 is TGTGCCAGCAGGGATGGGACAGGGGCAAGCAATCAGCCCCAGCATTTT. Protein product: CASRDGTGASNQPQHF. The gene calls are TRBV2 and TRBJ1-5, with 10 bases matching TRBD1. CDR1 is SNHLY, CDR2 FYNNEI, per germline. V trimming: 6 bases; J trimming: 1 base; junction bases outside the gene matches: 6. The CDR3 consists of 16 residues.

V and J are TRBV19 and TRBJ1-1; 10 bases line up with TRBD1. This CDR3 is built from 14 residues. The J segment lost 1 base and the V segment lost 7 bases, leaving 3 bases of the junction unmatched. CDR1 is LNHDA, CDR2 SQIVND, per germline (reference sequence). CDR3 bases: TGTGCCAGTATTAGGGACAGGGGGAACACTGAAGCTTTCTTT. It yields the protein CASIRDRGNTEAFF.

The V call is TRBV3-1 (or the pseudogene TRBV3-2), the J call TRBJ2-3, with TRBD2 matching 9 bases. V shed 3 bases and J 0 bases; nucleotides not matched to a gene: 10. This CDR3 has 18 amino acids. Germline lookup yields CDR1 LGHDT and CDR2 YNNKEL (reference sequence). Here the CDR3 reads CASSHLGASGMSTDTQYF. The CDR3 region has the DNA TGTGCCAGCAGCCACCTGGGGGCTAGCGGGATGAGCACAGATACGCAGTATTTT.

The genes are TRBV11-2 and TRBJ2-5; 8 nucleotides agree with TRBD1. J was trimmed by 5 bases and V by 5 bases; bases with no gene match: 7. The CDR3 extends over 14 amino acids. Germline assignment: CDR1 SGHAT and CDR2 FQNNGV. The chain's CDR3 is CASSLRGLGETQYF. The CDR3 nucleotides are TGTGCCAGCAGCCTCAGGGGGCTCGGGGAGACCCAGTACTTC.

This chain joins TRBV15 and TRBJ2-1; no definite D call. Germline loops: CDR1 LNHNV, CDR2 YYDKDF (reference sequence). This CDR3 is 16 amino acids long. Trimming removed 0 bases at V and 5 bases at J, with 14 bases between. CDR3 amino acids: CATSRDPPTYDNEQFF. CDR3 sequence (DNA): TGTGCCACCAGCAGAGATCCCCCGACTTACGACAATGAGCAGTTCTTC.

This clone was seen more than once but under ten times. CDR3 DNA: TGTGCCAGTGTACAAGACAGCGCGAACACTGAAGCTTTCTTT. Its protein is CASVQDSANTEAFF. The V and J genes are TRBV19 and TRBJ1-1; TRBD1 is a possible D gene (5 bases). V gave up 8 bases and J gave up 1 base, with 14 bases separating them. This CDR3 region has 14 residues. Germline values: CDR1 LNHDA, CDR2 SQIVND (reference sequence).

The V and J genes are TRBV30 and TRBJ2-1; 13 nucleotides match TRBD2. V was clipped by 2 bases and J by 9 bases; unmatched bases: 7. The CDR3 loop spans 15 amino acids. The germline V gene encodes CDR1 GTSNPN and CDR2 SVGIG (reference sequence). The CDR3 loop is CAWSMGLAGTGEQFF. DNA for the CDR3: TGTGCCTGGAGTATGGGACTAGCGGGAACTGGTGAGCAGTTCTTC.

This clone appeared a single time. This sequence joins TRBV5-1 and TRBJ2-7; 11 bases line up with TRBD2. J lost 2 bases, V lost 1 base, and 5 bases had no gene match. Germline CDR1 is SGHRS and CDR2 is YFSETQ. The CDR3 is 16 residues long. In DNA form, the CDR3 reads TGCGCCAGCAGCTTGTCTGGGACTAGCGGTCCCTACGAGCAGTACTTC. Amino acid sequence: CASSLSGTSGPYEQYF.

This chain uses TRBV6-5 with TRBJ2-2; 10 bases fit TRBD1. The CDR3 covers 16 residues. Germline assignment: CDR1 MNHEY and CDR2 SVGAGI. V lost 4 bases and J lost 4; bases outside the gene matches: 6. The CDR3 DNA is TGTGCCAGCAGTTTTTTAGACAGGGGGCTCACCGGGGAGCTGTTTTTT. This sequence encodes CASSFLDRGLTGELFF.

This clone was seen just once. CDR3 amino acids: CASSYSVGGSEKLFF. The CDR3 DNA reads TGTGCCAGCAGTTACTCAGTTGGGGGGAGTGAAAAACTGTTTTTT. The chain carries TRBV6-5 and TRBJ1-4; maybe TRBD1 (5 bases). This CDR3 is 15 amino acids long. Germline CDR1 MNHEY, CDR2 SVGAGI. V lost 0 bases and J 7 bases, leaving 12 bases between the germline ends.

The chain recombines TRBV3-1 (or the pseudogene TRBV3-2) with TRBJ2-7; 7 nucleotides agree with TRBD1. This CDR3 spans 14 amino acids. With V trimmed by 4 bases and J by 7 bases, 10 bases remained unmatched. Germline CDR1 LGHDT, CDR2 YNNKEL (reference sequence). CDR3: CASSLGTALKEQYF. DNA for the CDR3: TGTGCCAGCAGCCTCGGGACAGCCCTTAAGGAGCAGTACTTC.

This clone was recorded once. The chain recombines TRBV20-1 with TRBJ2-2, with unresolved D. Germline loops: CDR1 DFQATT, CDR2 SNEGSKA (reference sequence). Trimming shortened V by 5 bases and J by 9 bases, and 7 bases separated the two germline ends. The CDR3 is 10 amino acids. The CDR3 bases are TGCAGTGCTCTACTCCGGGAGCTGTTTTTT. Translating gives CSALLRELFF.

Worth noting for this clone: Different DNA sequences within this sample yield the same CDR3. The J gene is TRBJ2-7, the V gene TRBV4-1; TRBD1 matches 8 bases. The CDR3 is made up of 13 amino acids. CDR1 is MGHRA, CDR2 YSYEKL, per germline. J was trimmed by 3 bases and V by 3 bases; bases with no gene match: 1. This CDR3 reads CASSQDRDYEQYF. CDR3 nucleotides: TGCGCCAGCAGCCAGGACAGGGACTACGAGCAGTACTTC.

The chain is built from TRBV29-1 and TRBJ2-2; weak D call: TRBD2 (5 bases). This CDR3 region has 14 residues. Trimming took off 0 bases at V and 4 bases at J, with 9 bases between the two ends. Per germline, CDR1 SQVTM and CDR2 ANQGSEA. The CDR3 DNA sequence: TGCAGCGTTGAAGATCCGGGAAGCACCGGGGAGCTGTTTTTT. It specifies CSVEDPGSTGELFF.

This clone occurred a few times. The V gene is TRBV6-5, the J gene TRBJ1-1, with D possibly matching TRBD1 (5 bases). With 0 bases removed from V and 1 base from J, the gap between germline ends came to 9 bases. CDR3 length equals 15 residues. The germline V gene has CDR1 MNHEY and CDR2 SVGAGI. In DNA form, the CDR3 reads TGTGCCAGCAGTTACTCCAGGGTCCAGAACACTGAAGCTTTCTTT. Its protein product is CASSYSRVQNTEAFF.

V gene TRBV28 combines with J gene TRBJ2-7; 12 positions agree with TRBD2. Trimming cost V 7 bases and J 7 bases; bases outside gene matches: 11. This CDR3 comprises 15 residues. The germline V gene encodes CDR1 MDHEN and CDR2 SYDVKM. In DNA form, the CDR3 reads TGTGCCAGCACTCAGCCTAGCGGGAGGGCCCAAGAGCAGTACTTC. Its protein is CASTQPSGRAQEQYF.